This T cell receptor beta chain derives from a study of siplizumab effects on memory and regulatory T cells. About 9.5 x 10^4 TCR templates underwent assay in each sample. Method: immunoSEQ multiplex PCR; TCRdb's copy keeps in-frame clones and lacks some. The top ten clones hold approximately 30% of a sample with tens of thousands of clones, about 89% of them seen once. V dropped 1 base and J dropped 5 bases, with 11 bases sitting between them. This CDR3 has 14 amino acids. The germline gives CDR1 MGHRA, CDR2 YSYEKL. Sequenced material: CD8+ T cells sorted from blood. This TCR was sampled from a human donor in good health. The chain uses TRBV4-1 and TRBJ1-2, with a possible D match to TRBD1 (6 bases). The CDR3 is CASSQVGDKYGYTF. CDR3 DNA sequence: TGCGCCAGCAGCCAAGTGGGGGACAAATATGGCTACACCTTC.